This T cell receptor (beta chain) was captured in a study of blood T cell repertoires in COVID-19. Across the whole study: COVID-19 samples from acute and convalescent phases originated in the United States, Italy and Spain. T cells, B-cell-depleted T cells, or PBMCs supplied cDNA or gDNA.

Germline V gene data show CDR1 as MNHEY and CDR2 as SMNVEV (reference sequence). The V end was cut by 6 bases, the J end by 2 bases, with 22 bases between. The CDR3 consists of 17 residues. In the study's own analysis: Scientists estimated how many nucleated cells there were by amplifying reference gene primers. The method was immunoSEQ multiplex PCR; TCRdb's version includes in-frame clones alone and lacks a portion of them. The V and J calls and clone size were taken over from that table, and D and trimming were inferred from the DNA. The sample yields 130,000 or so clones, about 87% seen once. The sequence came from a man in his forties or fifties with acute or convalescent COVID-19. The V and J genes are TRBV27 and TRBJ2-5; a possible D gene is TRBD2 (5 bases). Sequences were obtained from peripheral blood. The CDR3 here is CASSHNRGPLSQETQYF. The CDR3 coding sequence is TGTGCCAGCAGCCACAATCGGGGTCCACTATCACAAGAGACCCAGTACTTC.